These 15 T cell receptor beta chains came from one sample sequenced in a study of T cell responses to AZD1222 COVID-19 vaccine (dated by TCRdb to 2020 to 2023). The sample's time point label, decoded: baseline before first vaccination. Receptor amplification or capture employed the immunoSEQ multiplex PCR assay. This is the immuneACCESS table as TCRdb keeps it, with only in-frame sequences that have V and J called. A part of the clones is gone; compared with another copy, unresolved V genes explain less than half, and the rest is unexplained. The sample profile shows about 170,000 clones; more than 80% of them were found once. Together, the top ten hold 3.5% to 5% of the sample. The sample was peripheral blood, taken on day 0 of AZD1222 vaccination. The receptors come from an adult in good health.

This sequence joins TRBV7-8 and TRBJ1-5; no reliable D call. CDR3 size: 14 residues. Trimming removed 5 bases at V and 4 bases at J, with 12 bases between. Germline CDR1 is SGHVS and CDR2 is FQNEAQ. DNA for the CDR3: TGTGCCAGCAGCAACACGATGGGGAATCAGCCCCAGCATTTT. It codes for CASSNTMGNQPQHF.

V usage is TRBV19 and J usage is TRBJ1-3; 7 nucleotides agree with TRBD1. The V gene's germline CDR1 is LNHDA and CDR2 SQIVND (reference sequence). J was trimmed by 8 bases and V by 3 bases; bases with no gene match: 13. CDR3 size: 16 residues. CDR3 in DNA: TGTGCCAGTAGTATTAGGGGGCCCTCCATCGCGCACACCATATATTTT. Translating it yields CASSIRGPSIAHTIYF.

The V call is TRBV30, the J call TRBJ2-7, with 10 bases fitting TRBD1. CDR1 is GTSNPN and CDR2 is SVGIG in the germline V gene (reference sequence). The CDR3 length is 13 residues. The J segment lost 2 bases and the V segment lost 5 bases, leaving 3 bases of the junction unmatched. CDR3 nucleotide sequence: TGTGCCTGGGGAGGACAGGGGGCCTACGAGCAGTACTTC. Its protein product is CAWGGQGAYEQYF.

The chain couples TRBV2 to TRBJ2-2; either TRBD1 or TRBD2 may supply D (5 bases each). V shed 4 bases and J shed 8 bases, with 17 bases lying between them. The CDR3 length is 15 residues. Germline V gene lookup returns CDR1 SNHLY and CDR2 FYNNEI. The chain's CDR3 is CASSGPGAARGELFF. DNA for the CDR3: TGTGCCAGCAGTGGACCCGGGGCGGCCCGGGGGGAGCTGTTTTTT.

V is TRBV12-3 or TRBV12-4 and J is TRBJ2-7; D possibly matches TRBD1 or TRBD2 (5 bases each). The CDR3 has 13 amino acids. V was shortened by 3 bases and J by 5 bases, with 11 bases between the two germline ends. The CDR3 coding sequence is TGTGCCAGCAGTTTCCCAGGGACCCACGAGCAGTACTTC. The encoded protein is CASSFPGTHEQYF.

This chain links TRBV27 with TRBJ2-7, with 16 bases aligning to TRBD2. CDR1 and CDR2 from the germline V gene are MNHEY and SMNVEV (reference sequence). The ends lost 5 bases at V and 6 bases at J; junction bases unmatched: 16. The CDR3 has 19 residues. This chain's CDR3 is CASSHTGTSGRAESVEQYF. In DNA, the CDR3 is TGTGCCAGCAGTCACACCGGGACTAGCGGGAGGGCCGAGTCTGTCGAGCAGTACTTC.

This clone was seen just once. This rearrangement joins TRBV14 to TRBJ1-2; 9 nucleotides line up with TRBD1. CDR1 and CDR2 (germline): SGHDN, FVKESK. This CDR3 contains 13 residues. With V trimmed by 4 bases and J by 6 bases, 3 bases remained unmatched. CDR3 in DNA: TGTGCCAGCAGCCCCAGGACAGGGGATGGCTACACCTTC. It encodes CASSPRTGDGYTF.

The V and J genes are TRBV5-1 and TRBJ2-5; 11 bases map to TRBD1. Germline CDR1 is SGHRS and CDR2 is YFSETQ. This CDR3 spans 14 amino acids. Unmatched junction bases numbered 3, after V lost 4 bases and J lost 4 bases. CDR3 nucleotides: TGCGCCAGCAGCACAGGGACAGGGGGAGAGACCCAGTACTTC. Protein: CASSTGTGGETQYF.

The chain combines TRBV5-1 with TRBJ2-5; a weak D match, TRBD2 (6 bases). Germline V gene data show CDR1 as SGHRS and CDR2 as YFSETQ. V lost 0 bases to trimming and J lost 4 bases, with 16 bases between them. This CDR3 has 16 residues. As DNA, the CDR3 is TGCGCCAGCAGCTTGGTGCGGGGTTCGGAGCGAGAGACCCAGTACTTC. Translation: CASSLVRGSERETQYF.

The V gene is TRBV21-1, the J gene TRBJ2-7; the table's D call of TRBD2 was not tested on the DNA. TRBV21-1 has pseudogene status. The CDR3 is 14 residues long. CDR3 protein: CASSTGLPHGEQYF. CDR3 in DNA: TGTGCCAGCAGCACGGGACTGCCGCACGGGGAGCAGTACTTC.

V usage is TRBV2 and J usage is TRBJ1-6, with 8 bases that match TRBD1. Unmatched junction bases numbered 20, after V lost 8 bases and J lost 14 bases. This CDR3 has 16 amino acids. In germline, CDR1 is SNHLY, CDR2 FYNNEI. Here the CDR3 reads CASAGTGPFGGGTLHF. CDR3 sequence (DNA): TGTGCCAGCGCCGGGACAGGACCTTTCGGGGGAGGAACCCTCCACTTT. The full variable domain, with the rest looked up from reference TRBV2 and TRBJ1-6, is EPEVTQTPSHQVTQMGQEVILRCVPISNHLYFYWYRQILGQKVEFLVSFYNNEISEKSEIFDDQFSVERPDGSNFTLKIRSTKLEDSAMYFCASAGTGPFGGGTLHFGNGTRLTVT.

This chain links TRBV4-1 with TRBJ1-5; unclear D gene. Trimming took 2 bases from V and 5 from J, leaving 16 bases between them. The CDR3 loop spans 16 amino acids. CDR1 and CDR2 (germline): MGHRA, YSYEKL. CDR3 sequence: CASSQTGGLLDQPQHF. In nucleotides, the CDR3 is TGCGCCAGCAGCCAAACGGGTGGACTTCTAGATCAGCCCCAGCATTTT.

V gene TRBV5-1 combines with J gene TRBJ1-4; 8 bases fit TRBD1. The CDR3 runs to 15 residues. The germline gives CDR1 SGHRS, CDR2 YFSETQ. V dropped 5 bases and J dropped 1; count of bases not matched to a gene: 4. This CDR3 is CASRPGQGTNEKLFF. DNA of the CDR3: TGCGCCAGCAGACCCGGACAGGGAACTAATGAAAAACTGTTTTTT.

The chain recombines TRBV25-1 with TRBJ1-1; TRBD1 agrees at 7 bases. The CDR3 is 13 amino acids. Trimming at V came to 7 bases and at J to 9 bases, leaving 11 bases not matched to a gene. The V gene's germline CDR1 is MGHDK and CDR2 SYGVNS. Here the CDR3 DNA reads TGTGCCAGCACCGTAGGACAGGCGGGGCAAGCTTTCTTT. Protein product: CASTVGQAGQAFF.

This chain connects TRBV18 to TRBJ1-1; weak D call: TRBD1 (6 bases). V was trimmed by 5 bases and J by 0 bases, leaving 10 bases between them. Germline assignment: CDR1 KGHSH and CDR2 LQKENI. CDR3 size: 14 residues. CDR3 DNA: TGTGCCAGCTCAACGACAGGTATGAACACTGAAGCTTTCTTT. Encoded protein: CASSTTGMNTEAFF. Full variable domain (outside the CDR3, taken from reference TRBV18 and TRBJ1-1): NAGVMQNPRHLVRRRGQEARLRCSPMKGHSHVYWYRQLPEEGLKFMVYLQKENIIDESGMPKERFSAEFPKEGPSILRIQQVVRGDSAAYFCASSTTGMNTEAFFGQGTRLTVV.